This T cell receptor beta chain appears in the sequencing data of a study of regulatory T cells in long-lasting Graves disease. Whole-study findings and limits: There was favoring of TRBV28, TRBJ1-2 and TRBJ2-5 in persistent disease.

Arm-PCR of CDR3 regions with iRepertoire HTBI primers generated TCR beta libraries. TCRdb reprocessed the multiplex PCR reads via MiXCR and lists one record per CDR3 protein. The table records a few hundred thousand distinct CDR3 sequences, roughly 24% of them present only once. Looked up from germline, CDR1 is DFQATT and CDR2 is SNEGSKA (reference sequence). The CDR3 length is 13 residues. V lost 6 bases, J lost 2 bases, and 12 bases lay in between. The sample's time point: persistent/refractory GD, antithyroid drugs over 5 years with positive TRAb. Researchers made the TCR library from RNA that was extracted from PBMCs. There are many counts of this clonotype. The antigen is unknown.

This clonotype originated in a woman aged 40 to 55 with Graves disease. This sequence joins TRBV20-1 and TRBJ2-3; D perhaps matches TRBD1 (6 bases). The material was peripheral blood mononuclear cells (PBMCs), obtained when the disease was refractory, from a patient treated with antithyroid drugs. CDR3 amino acids: CSAQGSNTDTQYF. The CDR3, as DNA: TGCAGTGCCCAGGGGTCAAACACAGATACGCAGTATTTT.